This paragraph reports one T cell receptor (beta chain). The data derive from a study of blood T cell repertoires in COVID-19. Study-level information: The study drew acute and convalescent COVID-19 samples from the United States, Italy and Spain. T cells, B-cell-depleted T cells, or PBMCs supplied cDNA or gDNA.

The CDR3 length is 15 residues. Germline V gene lookup returns CDR1 SGHTA and CDR2 FQGNSA. V gave up 0 bases and J gave up 6 bases; unmatched junction bases: 1. The repertoire was sequenced with immunoSEQ multiplex PCR; TCRdb's copy has only in-frame clones and lacks some. The top ten hold 0.8% to 1% of the sample, which has about 110,000 clones, over 55% seen once. The chain uses TRBV7-2 and TRBJ1-5; 11 bases map to TRBD1. The receptor was isolated from a human donor with acute or convalescent COVID-19. The donor label of this sample is uncertain. Sequenced sample: peripheral blood. The chain's CDR3 is CASSLAGTGGQPQHF. Written as DNA, the CDR3 is TGTGCCAGCAGCTTAGCGGGGACAGGGGGTCAGCCCCAGCATTTT.